Following are 6 T cell receptor beta chains from one sample sequenced in a study of siplizumab effects on memory and regulatory T cells. TCRdb keeps only in-frame clones here, not all; method: immunoSEQ multiplex PCR. The sample has 9,300 or so clones, about 70% seen once. Sample: effector memory CD8+ T cells sorted from blood. Subset of the sample: unstimulated CD8+ effector memory T cells. Every receptor here comes from a human donor in good health.

There are a few counts of this clone. The gene calls are TRBV6-4 and TRBJ2-1, with TRBD2 matching 10 bases. Germline-derived CDR1 and CDR2 are MRHNA and SNTAGT. The CDR3 is 15 amino acids. Trimming took 2 bases from V and 4 from J; bases not matched to a gene: 2. The CDR3 is CASSDGLADYNEQFF. DNA of the CDR3: TGTGCCAGCAGTGACGGACTAGCGGATTACAATGAGCAGTTCTTC.

This rearrangement joins TRBV5-6 to TRBJ2-7, with D unclear. This CDR3 contains 15 residues. V was clipped by 3 bases and J by 0 bases, with 13 bases between them. CDR1 and CDR2 from the germline V gene are SGHDT and YYEEEE. DNA of the CDR3: TGTGCCAGCAGCTCTGGGGATAAGAGCTCCTACGAGCAGTACTTC. It is translated as CASSSGDKSSYEQYF.

The J gene is TRBJ1-4, the V gene TRBV2; D uncertain. Germline CDR1 and CDR2: SNHLY and FYNNEI. The V end lost 7 bases, the J end lost 3 bases, and 15 bases lay between the germline ends. The CDR3 has 15 amino acids. CDR3 protein: CASTAPDWANEKLFF. For the CDR3, the DNA is TGTGCCAGCACCGCCCCGGACTGGGCTAATGAAAAACTGTTTTTT.

V is TRBV19 and J is TRBJ2-1, with D unresolved. The V and J ends lost 7 bases and 3 bases respectively, with 13 bases between them. The CDR3 has 14 amino acids. CDR1 and CDR2 from the germline V gene are LNHDA and SQIVND (reference sequence). In DNA, the CDR3 is TGTGCCAGTACACCCCTCGGCGACTACAATGAGCAGTTCTTC. This gives the protein CASTPLGDYNEQFF.

This clone has more than one count but fewer than ten. The chain links TRBV30 to TRBJ2-5; D remains unclear. The CDR3 covers 13 residues. The V end lost 0 bases, the J end lost 4 bases, and 9 bases lay between the germline ends. Germline CDR1 and CDR2: GTSNPN and SVGIG (reference sequence). CDR3 sequence reads: CAWSVFPGETQYF. DNA of the CDR3: TGTGCCTGGAGTGTATTCCCTGGAGAGACCCAGTACTTC.

This sequence joins TRBV11-1 and TRBJ2-3; 9 bases match TRBD1. Germline loops: CDR1 SGHAT, CDR2 FQDESV (reference sequence). CDR3 length: 15 amino acids. J lost 7 bases, V lost 4 bases, and 9 bases had no gene match. The CDR3 nucleotides are TGTGCCAGCAGCTCGGAGGACAGGGGCGTGAATACGCAGTATTTT. As protein: CASSSEDRGVNTQYF.